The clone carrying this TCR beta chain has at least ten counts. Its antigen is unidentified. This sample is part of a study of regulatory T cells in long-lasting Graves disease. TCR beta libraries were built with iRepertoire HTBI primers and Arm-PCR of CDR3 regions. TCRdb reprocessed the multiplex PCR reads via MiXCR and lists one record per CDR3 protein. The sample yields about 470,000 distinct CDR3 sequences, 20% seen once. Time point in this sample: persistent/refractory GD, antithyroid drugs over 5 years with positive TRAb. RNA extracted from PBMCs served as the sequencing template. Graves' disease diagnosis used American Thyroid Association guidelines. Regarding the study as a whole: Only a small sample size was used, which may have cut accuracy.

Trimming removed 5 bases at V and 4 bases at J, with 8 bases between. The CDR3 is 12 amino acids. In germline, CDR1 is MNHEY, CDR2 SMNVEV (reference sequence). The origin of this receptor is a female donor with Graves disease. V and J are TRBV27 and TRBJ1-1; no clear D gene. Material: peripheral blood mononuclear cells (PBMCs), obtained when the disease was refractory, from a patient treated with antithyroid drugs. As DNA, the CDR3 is TGTGCCAGCAGTAGATGGGGCACTGAAGCTTTCTTT. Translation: CASSRWGTEAFF.